This TCR beta chain emerged from a study of cytomegalovirus exposure and HLA in healthy donors. Germline-derived CDR1 and CDR2 are MDHEN and SYDVKM. This CDR3 has 14 amino acids. The junction had 9 bases not matched to a gene; V was cut back by 6 bases and J by 8 bases. Comment on this clone: Its antigen remains unknown.

PCR amplification relied on 60 Vbeta primers (plus 13 Jbeta primers). Original analysis: A follow-up analysis tallied some 80 million unique TCR beta chains, 9 million to 11 million shared. Assay used: immunoSEQ multiplex PCR; TCRdb lists only in-frame clones, some missing. V, J and clone size are taken as reported in that table, and D and trimming were inferred from the DNA itself. This table holds approximately 150,000 clones, just over 65% found once. Study-wide results and caveats: Later analysis associated a missense DCLRE1C variant with TCR beta V- and J-gene trimming. An analysis was carried out at a later point. It showed that HLA-associated TCR beta chains were more clonally expanded than equally common non-associated chains.

This receptor was identified in an older woman in good health and CMV-seronegative. The gene calls are TRBV28 and TRBJ1-4; 7 bases fit TRBD1. The sample comprised PBMCs. CDR3 bases: TGTGCCAGCAGCCTACAGGGGCCGAGGGAAAAACTGTTTTTT. As protein: CASSLQGPREKLFF.